Listed below are T cell receptor beta chains from one sample, sequenced in a study of CD8 T cells in Susac syndrome. One entry per CDR3 protein, called by TCRdb with MiXCR from the immunoSEQ multiplex PCR reads. The sample consists of under 200,000 distinct CDR3 sequences, 94% of them appearing once. The specimen was CD4+ T cells from PBMCs. The source of these receptors is a human donor with Susac syndrome. Both conserved end residues are part of each CDR3.

j_call v_call cdr3_aa
TRBJ1-4 TRBV30 CAWSQGIDEKLFF
TRBJ2-5 TRBV6-6 CASSSVLQETQYF
TRBJ1-2 TRBV3-1 CASSPSGTGVTYGYTF
TRBJ2-4 TRBV7-8 CASSLLDGKNIQYF
TRBJ2-7 TRBV28 CASKWTGVYEQYF
TRBJ1-2 TRBV2 CASSEIGMAGGYTF
TRBJ2-3 TRBV7-9 CASTKGGGRADTQYF
TRBJ2-5 TRBV4-1 CASSQTPGRTQETQYF
TRBJ2-7 TRBV6-1 CASSNLPDNEQYF
TRBJ2-3 TRBV9 CASSDQSVGGRDTQYF
TRBJ2-7 TRBV18 CASSPFEQGLEQYF
TRBJ2-2 TRBV6-6 CASSYIDTGELFF
TRBJ1-5 TRBV3-1 CASSKSGGNQPQHF
TRBJ1-4 TRBV19 CASSLYSDGDEKLFF
TRBJ2-1 TRBV2 CAGRASSGGYEQFF
TRBJ2-5 TRBV4-3 CASSQVGRGQPRETQYF
TRBJ2-5 TRBV12-3/TRBV12-4 CASSPPERVVQETQYF
TRBJ2-2 TRBV2 CASRSGTSGELFF
TRBJ2-7 TRBV30 CAWSSDSGHEQYF
TRBJ1-1 TRBV30 CAWSLQGAEAFF
TRBJ2-1 TRBV12-3/TRBV12-4 CASSLMLGQGNEQFF
TRBJ2-3 TRBV4-1 CASSRAQDTQYF
TRBJ1-5 TRBV15 CATSRVRLDSNQPQHF
TRBJ1-2 TRBV3-1 CASSQDGTLGGYTF
TRBJ2-7 TRBV5-4 CASSLRTSGGLVQYF
TRBJ2-3 TRBV24-1 CATSGLGESTDTQYF
TRBJ2-1 TRBV30 CAWSVRGGIEGEQFF
TRBJ1-3 TRBV9 CASSVGDNGNTIYF